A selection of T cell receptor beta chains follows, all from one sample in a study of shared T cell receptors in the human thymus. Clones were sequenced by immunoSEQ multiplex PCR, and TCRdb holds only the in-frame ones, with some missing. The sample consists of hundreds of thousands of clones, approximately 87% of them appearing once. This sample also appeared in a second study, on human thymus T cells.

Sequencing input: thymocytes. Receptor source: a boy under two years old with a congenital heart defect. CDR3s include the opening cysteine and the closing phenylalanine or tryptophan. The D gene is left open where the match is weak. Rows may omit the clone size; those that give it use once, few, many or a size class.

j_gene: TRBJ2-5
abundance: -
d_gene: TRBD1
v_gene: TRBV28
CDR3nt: TGTGCCAGCAGTCCCTGGACAGGGGGCAGAGAGACCCAGTACTTC
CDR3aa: CASSPWTGGRETQYF

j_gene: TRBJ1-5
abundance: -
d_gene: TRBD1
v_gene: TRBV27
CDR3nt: TGTGCCAGCAGTACTGACAGGGGTCGACAGCCCCAGCATTTT
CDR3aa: CASSTDRGRQPQHF

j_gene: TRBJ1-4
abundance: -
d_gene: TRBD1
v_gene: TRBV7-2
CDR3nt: TGTGCCAGCAGCTTAGCAGCCTCTGATGTAGGTACAGGGGTAACAACTAATGAAAAACTGTTTTTT
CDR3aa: CASSLAASDVGTGVTTNEKLFF

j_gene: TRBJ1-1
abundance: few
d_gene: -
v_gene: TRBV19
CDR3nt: TGTGCCAGTGCGAGCTGGTCTGGAGGCACTGAAGCTTTCTTT
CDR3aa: CASASWSGGTEAFF

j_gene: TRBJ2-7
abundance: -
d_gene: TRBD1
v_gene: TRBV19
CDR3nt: TGTGCCAGTAGTCGGACAGGGGCCTACGAGCAGTACTTC
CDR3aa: CASSRTGAYEQYF

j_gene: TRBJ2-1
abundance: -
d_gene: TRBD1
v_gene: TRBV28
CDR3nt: TGTGCCAGCAGTCCGACGCGACAGGGGTCGGCCCGCTGTGATGAGCAGTTCTTC
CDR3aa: CASSPTRQGSARCDEQFF

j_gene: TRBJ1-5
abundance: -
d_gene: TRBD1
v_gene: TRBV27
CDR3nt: TGTGCCAGCAGTCAAATAACCGGGACAGGGGGCTTATATAATCAGCCCCAGCATTTT
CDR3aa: CASSQITGTGGLYNQPQHF

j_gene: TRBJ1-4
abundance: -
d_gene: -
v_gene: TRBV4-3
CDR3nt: TGCGCCAGCAGCCAAGGTCCAGGGGTGGGTGAAAAACTGTTTTTT
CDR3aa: CASSQGPGVGEKLFF

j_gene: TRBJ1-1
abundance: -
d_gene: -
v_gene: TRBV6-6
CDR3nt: TGTGCCAGCAGTCCAATCACTGAAGCTTTCTTT
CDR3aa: CASSPITEAFF

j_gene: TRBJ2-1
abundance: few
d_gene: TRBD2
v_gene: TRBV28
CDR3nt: TGTGCCAGCAGTTTAAACCCCACCAGCGGGAGTTTCAACAATGAGCAGTTCTTC
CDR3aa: CASSLNPTSGSFNNEQFF

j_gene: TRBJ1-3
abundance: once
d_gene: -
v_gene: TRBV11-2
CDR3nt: TGTGCCAGCAGCTCCGAGCCCCCAGGCCGAAACCGTCGAAACACCATATATTTT
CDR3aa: CASSSEPPGRNRRNTIYF

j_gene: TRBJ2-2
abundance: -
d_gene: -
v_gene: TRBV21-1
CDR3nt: TGTGCCAGCAGCAAAGCAGGAGGGAACACCGGGGAGCTGTTTTTT
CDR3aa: CASSKAGGNTGELFF

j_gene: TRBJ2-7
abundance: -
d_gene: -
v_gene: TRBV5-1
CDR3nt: TGCGCCAGCAGCTTGTCGGCTAGCTACGAGCAGTACTTC
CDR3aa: CASSLSASYEQYF